A single sample gave rise to the 11 T cell receptor beta chains below, sequenced in a study of early T cells in non-severe SARS-CoV-2 infection. In TCRdb, the 5' RACE reads were re-called with MiXCR into one record per CDR3 protein. The sample contains fewer than 85,000 distinct CDR3 sequences, over 9% of which appear only once. What was sequenced was whole blood. The receptor set was obtained from an adult who was a healthcare worker with PCR-confirmed SARS-CoV-2 infection or an uninfected control (not recorded which).

This clonotype has a count of ten or more. V gene TRBV28 combines with J gene TRBJ2-1, with D maybe TRBD2 (6 bases). Germline V gives CDR1 MDHEN, CDR2 SYDVKM. The CDR3 runs to 13 residues. Trimming took 5 bases from V and 10 from J, leaving 15 bases between them. CDR3 protein: CASSPRERGEQFF. For the CDR3, the DNA is TGTGCCAGCAGTCCCCGGGAGAGGGGAGAGCAGTTCTTC.

This rearrangement joins TRBV5-1 to TRBJ2-7, with TRBD1 identical over 8 bases. The CDR3 totals 15 residues. The V gene end was trimmed by 3 bases and the J gene end by 0 bases; junction bases not matched to a gene: 5. Germline CDR1 SGHRS, CDR2 YFSETQ. The CDR3 nucleotides are TGCGCCAGCAGCTGGGGACAGGATATCTCCTACGAGCAGTACTTC. This encodes CASSWGQDISYEQYF.

This clonotype was seen at least ten times. The gene calls are TRBV2 and TRBJ2-1; D call uncertain. In germline, CDR1 is SNHLY, CDR2 FYNNEI. The CDR3 is 13 amino acids. V was trimmed by 7 bases and J by 0 bases, leaving 7 bases between them. CDR3 nucleotides: TGTGCCAGCACCCAAAGCTCCTACAATGAGCAGTTCTTC. Its protein is CASTQSSYNEQFF. Combining the CDR3 with reference TRBV2 and TRBJ2-1 gives the whole variable domain EPEVTQTPSHQVTQMGQEVILRCVPISNHLYFYWYRQILGQKVEFLVSFYNNEISEKSEIFDDQFSVERPDGSNFTLKIRSTKLEDSAMYFCASTQSSYNEQFFGPGTRLTVL.

This clonotype came up many times. The chain uses TRBV12-3 or TRBV12-4 and TRBJ2-1; 14 bases map to TRBD2. Trimming took 5 bases from V and 6 from J; bases not matched to a gene: 6. The CDR3 has 16 amino acids. The CDR3 here is CASSHQGTSGSNEQFF. CDR3 DNA: TGTGCCAGCAGTCACCAGGGGACTAGCGGGAGCAATGAGCAGTTCTTC.

This clonotype was counted at least ten times. This sequence joins TRBV19 and TRBJ1-3; D gene uncertain. The CDR3 has 14 amino acids. V was shortened by 5 bases and J by 0 bases, with 8 bases between the two germline ends. Germline CDR1 reads LNHDA; CDR2 reads SQIVND (reference sequence). The CDR3: CASSRSSSGNTIYF. CDR3 nucleotide sequence: TGTGCCAGTAGTCGCTCAAGCTCTGGAAACACCATATATTTT.

This sequence joins TRBV9 and TRBJ1-1, with a tentative D call TRBD1 (5 bases). V lost 4 bases and J 8 bases, leaving 15 bases between the germline ends. CDR1 and CDR2 from the germline V gene are SGDLS and YYNGEE. The CDR3 is 13 amino acids. The CDR3 DNA follows: TGTGCCAGCAGCCCTGGGGGGGAAAACGAAGCTTTCTTT. Translation: CASSPGGENEAFF.

The sample holds many counts of this clonotype. V and J are TRBV12-3 or TRBV12-4 and TRBJ2-5; D may be TRBD1 or TRBD2 (5 bases each). The CDR3 is 14 amino acids. The V end lost 3 bases, the J end lost 5 bases, and 13 bases lay between the germline ends. CDR3 bases: TGTGCCAGCAGTTTTCGGGACGGACTGGAGACCCAGTACTTC. Translated: CASSFRDGLETQYF.

In this sample, this clonotype turned up many times. The gene calls are TRBV10-2 and TRBJ1-1, with TRBD1 matching 8 bases. The CDR3 runs 14 residues. Germline CDR1 is WSHSY and CDR2 is SAAADI. V lost 6 bases, J lost 4 bases, and 7 bases stayed unmatched. CDR3 amino acids: CASRAGTGGTEAFF. The DNA of the CDR3 is TGCGCCAGCAGGGCCGGGACAGGTGGCACTGAAGCTTTCTTT.

This clonotype came up many times. The chain is built from TRBV5-1 and TRBJ2-1, with 12 bases matching TRBD2. Germline loops: CDR1 SGHRS, CDR2 YFSETQ. Trimming removed 1 base from V and 4 bases from J; junction bases left unmatched: 6. The CDR3 totals 17 residues. In nucleotides, the CDR3 is TGCGCCAGCAGCTTGAGTACCCTAGCGGGAGGGTACAATGAGCAGTTCTTC. Residues: CASSLSTLAGGYNEQFF.

The rearrangement uses TRBV28 and TRBJ2-2; D unclear. CDR3 length: 14 residues. V lost 7 bases to trimming and J lost 0 bases, with 9 bases between them. Germline CDR1 is MDHEN and CDR2 is SYDVKM. The CDR3 region is CASMDFANTGELFF. The CDR3 coding sequence is TGTGCCAGCATGGATTTTGCGAACACCGGGGAGCTGTTTTTT. The variable domain in full, completed from reference TRBV28 and TRBJ2-2, reads DVKVTQSSRYLVKRTGEKVFLECVQDMDHENMFWYRQDPGLGLRLIYFSYDVKMKEKGDIPEGYSVSREKKERFSLILESASTNQTSMYLCASMDFANTGELFFGEGSRLTVL.

This clonotype was counted at least ten times. This chain links TRBV28 with TRBJ1-5, with no clear D. V was pared by 4 bases and J by 6 bases, with 7 bases between. CDR1 MDHEN and CDR2 SYDVKM come from the germline V gene. This CDR3 has 12 residues. This chain's CDR3 is CASSSISQPQHF. CDR3 coding DNA: TGTGCCAGCAGTTCGATCAGTCAGCCCCAGCATTTT.